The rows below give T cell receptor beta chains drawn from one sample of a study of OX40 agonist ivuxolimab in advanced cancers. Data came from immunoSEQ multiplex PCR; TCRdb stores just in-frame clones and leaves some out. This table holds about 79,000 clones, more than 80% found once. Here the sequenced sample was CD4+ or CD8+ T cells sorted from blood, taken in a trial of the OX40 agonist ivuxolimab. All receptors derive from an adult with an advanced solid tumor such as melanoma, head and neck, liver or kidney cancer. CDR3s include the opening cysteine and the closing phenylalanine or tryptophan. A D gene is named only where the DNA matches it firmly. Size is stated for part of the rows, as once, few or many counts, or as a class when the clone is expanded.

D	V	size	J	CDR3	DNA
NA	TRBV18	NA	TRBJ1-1	CASSPSGTSWPEAFF	TGTGCCAGCTCACCATCGGGAACGTCGTGGCCTGAAGCTTTCTTT
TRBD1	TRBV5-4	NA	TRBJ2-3	CASSPDRGITDTQYF	TGTGCCAGCAGCCCGGACAGGGGGATCACAGATACGCAGTATTTT
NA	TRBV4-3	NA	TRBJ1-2	CASSQELGPRGGYGYTF	TGCGCCAGCAGCCAAGAGTTGGGGCCACGCGGGGGCTATGGCTACACCTTC
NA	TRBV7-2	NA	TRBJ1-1	CASSPGGPLAFF	TGTGCCAGCAGCCCGGGTGGGCCCCTGGCTTTCTTT
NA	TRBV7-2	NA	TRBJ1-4	CASSSGTPATNEKLFF	TGTGCCAGCAGCTCCGGGACGCCCGCAACTAATGAAAAACTGTTTTTT
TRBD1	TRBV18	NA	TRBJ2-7	CASSPGQERQYF	TGTGCCAGCTCACCGGGACAGGAAAGGCAGTACTTC
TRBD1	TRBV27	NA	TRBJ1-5	CASRTTGGDNQPQHF	TGTGCCAGCAGGACTACAGGGGGCGATAATCAGCCCCAGCATTTT
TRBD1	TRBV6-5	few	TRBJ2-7	CATRTGYEQYF	TGTGCCACGCGGACAGGGTACGAGCAGTACTTC
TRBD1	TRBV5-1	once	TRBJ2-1	CASSLYRGNNEQFF	TGCGCCAGCAGCTTGTACAGGGGAAACAATGAGCAGTTCTTC
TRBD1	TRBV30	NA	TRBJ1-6	CACYSGQGRESPLHF	TGTGCCTGTTACTCGGGACAGGGGAGAGAGTCACCCCTCCACTTT
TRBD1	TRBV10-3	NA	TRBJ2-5	CAISERERGRETQYF	TGTGCCATCAGTGAACGAGAAAGGGGGCGGGAGACCCAGTACTTC
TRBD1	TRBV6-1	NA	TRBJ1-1	CASSEDRGQAEAFF	TGTGCCAGCAGTGAAGACAGGGGGCAGGCTGAAGCTTTCTTT
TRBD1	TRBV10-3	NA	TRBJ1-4	CAISEPTGATNEKLFF	TGTGCCATCAGTGAGCCGACAGGGGCCACTAATGAAAAACTGTTTTTT
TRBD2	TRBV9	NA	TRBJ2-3	CASSGDPAGTSGKKTDTQYF	TGTGCCAGCAGCGGAGACCCTGCGGGTACTAGCGGGAAGAAGACAGATACGCAGTATTTT
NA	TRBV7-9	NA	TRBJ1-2	CASSLGRDYGYTF	TGTGCCAGCAGCTTAGGCAGGGACTATGGCTACACCTTC
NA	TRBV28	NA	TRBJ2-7	CASSLKGLEQYF	TGTGCCAGCAGTTTAAAGGGCCTCGAGCAGTACTTC
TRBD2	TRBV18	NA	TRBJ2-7	CASSLSGGRSSYEQYF	TGTGCCAGCTCACTTAGCGGGGGTCGTAGCTCCTACGAGCAGTACTTC
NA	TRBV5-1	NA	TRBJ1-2	CASSLAEGTLYGYTF	TGCGCCAGCAGCTTGGCGGAGGGGACCCTCTATGGCTACACCTTC
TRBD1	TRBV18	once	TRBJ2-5	CASSPLRGFQETQYF	TGTGCCAGCTCACCACTCAGGGGGTTCCAAGAGACCCAGTACTTC
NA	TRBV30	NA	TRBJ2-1	CAWKGRPGEYNEQFF	TGTGCCTGGAAGGGGAGACCAGGGGAATACAATGAGCAGTTCTTC
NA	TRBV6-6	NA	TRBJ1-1	CASSLGRTNTEAFF	TGTGCCAGCAGTTTGGGCAGGACGAACACTGAAGCTTTCTTT
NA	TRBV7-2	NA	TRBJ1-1	CASSLGRQNTEAFF	TGTGCCAGCAGCCTGGGACGGCAGAACACTGAAGCTTTCTTT
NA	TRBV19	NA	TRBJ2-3	CASNPHGRTDTQYF	TGTGCCAGTAACCCTCACGGCCGGACAGATACGCAGTATTTT
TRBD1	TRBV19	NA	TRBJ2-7	CASSIDRVREQYF	TGTGCCAGTAGTATCGACAGGGTAAGGGAGCAGTACTTC
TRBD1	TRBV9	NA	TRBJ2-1	CASSVDTGGLSIGQFF	TGTGCCAGCAGCGTAGATACAGGGGGACTTTCAATTGGGCAGTTCTTC
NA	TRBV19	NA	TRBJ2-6	CASRETGSGANVLTF	TGTGCCAGTCGAGAAACAGGCTCTGGGGCCAACGTCCTGACTTTC
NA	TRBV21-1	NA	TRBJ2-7	CASSSHPVSSYEQYF	TGTGCCAGCAGCTCCCACCCAGTTAGCTCCTACGAGCAGTACTTC
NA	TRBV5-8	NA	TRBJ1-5	CASSPRLYSNQPQHF	TGTGCCAGCAGCCCTCGACTATATAGCAATCAGCCCCAGCATTTT
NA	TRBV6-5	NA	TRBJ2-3	CASSYLGTQYF	TGTGCCAGCAGTTACTTGGGTACGCAGTATTTT
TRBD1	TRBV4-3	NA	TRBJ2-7	CASSQGQGLDGYEQYF	TGCGCCAGCAGCCAAGGACAGGGTCTGGATGGCTACGAGCAGTACTTC
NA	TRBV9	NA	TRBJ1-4	CASSLRDGNEKLFF	TGTGCCAGCAGCCTCCGGGATGGTAATGAAAAACTGTTTTTT
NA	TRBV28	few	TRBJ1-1	CASSLQTPMAEAFF	TGTGCCAGCAGTTTACAGACACCTATGGCTGAAGCTTTCTTT
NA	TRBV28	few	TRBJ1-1	CASTLGSTEAFF	TGTGCCAGCACCCTCGGTAGCACTGAAGCTTTCTTT
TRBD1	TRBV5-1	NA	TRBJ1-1	CASSTGQGTYTEAFF	TGCGCCAGCAGCACAGGACAGGGTACGTACACTGAAGCTTTCTTT
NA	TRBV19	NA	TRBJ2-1	CASSITLWSLRGNEQFF	TGTGCCAGTAGTATTACTTTATGGTCCCTGAGGGGCAATGAGCAGTTCTTC
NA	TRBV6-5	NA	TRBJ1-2	CASTIDSQVGYTF	TGTGCCAGCACGATAGACAGTCAGGTGGGCTACACCTTC
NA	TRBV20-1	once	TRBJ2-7	CSATGTYEQYF	TGCAGTGCCACCGGGACCTACGAGCAGTACTTC
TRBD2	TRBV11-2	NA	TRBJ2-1	CASSTGTSGGNEQFF	TGTGCCAGCAGCACCGGGACTAGCGGGGGCAATGAGCAGTTCTTC
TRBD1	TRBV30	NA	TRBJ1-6	CAWSVWVIPGQGTFDSPLHF	TGTGCCTGGAGTGTGTGGGTCATCCCTGGACAGGGGACTTTCGATTCACCCCTCCACTTT
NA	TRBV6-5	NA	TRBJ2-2	CASRAQGTGELFF	TGTGCCAGCAGAGCCCAGGGTACCGGGGAGCTGTTTTTT
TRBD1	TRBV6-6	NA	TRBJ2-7	CASIRDRGPGEQYF	TGTGCCAGCATCCGAGACAGGGGGCCTGGCGAGCAGTACTTC
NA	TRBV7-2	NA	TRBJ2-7	CASSPGQGTEQYF	TGTGCCAGCAGCCCCGGTCAGGGTACCGAGCAGTACTTC
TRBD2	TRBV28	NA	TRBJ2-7	CASSLLAGGPKSSYEQYF	TGTGCCAGCAGTCTCCTAGCGGGGGGCCCTAAAAGCTCCTACGAGCAGTACTTC
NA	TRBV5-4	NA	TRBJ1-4	CASSFMGGRHEKLFF	TGTGCCAGCAGCTTTATGGGTGGACGGCATGAAAAACTGTTTTTT
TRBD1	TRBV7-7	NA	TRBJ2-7	CASSLGDRDGEQYF	TGTGCTAGCAGCTTGGGGGACAGGGACGGCGAGCAGTACTTC
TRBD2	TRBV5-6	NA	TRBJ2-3	CASSPPGLASDTQYF	TGTGCCAGCAGCCCACCGGGACTAGCGTCAGATACGCAGTATTTT
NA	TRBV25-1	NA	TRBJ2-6	CASSEFTGPGANVLTF	TGTGCCAGCAGTGAATTTACAGGGCCTGGGGCCAACGTCCTGACTTTC
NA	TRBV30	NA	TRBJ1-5	CAWNKDSSNQPQHF	TGTGCCTGGAATAAAGACTCCAGCAATCAGCCCCAGCATTTT
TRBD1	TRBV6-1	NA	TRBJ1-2	CNAGGGAYGYTF	TGTAATGCGGGAGGGGGCGCTTATGGCTACACCTTC
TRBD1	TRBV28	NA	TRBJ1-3	CASSLPGQYSGNTIYF	TGTGCCAGCAGTCTACCGGGACAGTACTCTGGAAACACCATATATTTT
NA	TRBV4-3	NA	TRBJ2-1	CASSQEGLISQGVANYYNEQFF	TGCGCCAGCAGCCAAGAGGGTTTAATTTCGCAAGGGGTGGCCAATTACTACAATGAGCAGTTCTTC
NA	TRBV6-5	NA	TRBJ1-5	CASSYSDGQPQHF	TGTGCCAGCAGTTACTCCGACGGTCAGCCCCAGCATTTT
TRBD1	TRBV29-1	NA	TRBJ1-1	CSVPRGDRADTEAFF	TGCAGCGTTCCCCGTGGCGACAGGGCAGACACTGAAGCTTTCTTT
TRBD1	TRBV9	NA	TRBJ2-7	CASSRFGGQGVYEQYF	TGTGCCAGCAGTCGGTTCGGGGGACAGGGAGTTTACGAGCAGTACTTC
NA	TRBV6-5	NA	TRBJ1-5	CASSYDGTGNQPQHF	TGTGCCAGCAGTTACGACGGCACGGGCAATCAGCCCCAGCATTTT
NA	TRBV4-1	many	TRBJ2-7	CASSQDPTTYEQYF	TGCGCCAGCAGCCAAGACCCGACAACCTACGAGCAGTACTTC
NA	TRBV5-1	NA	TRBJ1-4	CASSRRDNEKLFF	TGCGCCAGCAGCCGGCGGGATAATGAAAAACTGTTTTTT